This T cell receptor (beta chain) comes out of a study of T-cell memory formation after mild COVID-19. This clonotype has a single count. Antigen: not known. Germline V gene sequence: CDR1 SGHTA, CDR2 FQGTGA. Deletions cut 6 bases from V and 1 base from J, with 9 bases between. The CDR3 runs 13 residues. Amplification by 5'RACE using constant-segment primers produced TCR alpha and TCR beta cDNA libraries that carried sample barcodes and UMIs. MiXCR was run by TCRdb on the 5' RACE reads, yielding one entry per CDR3 protein. This repertoire shows some 40,000 distinct CDR3 sequences, 7.3% found once; its top ten account for 1.2% to 1.5%. Study-level findings and limits: Nothing showed for sure that second-wave clones peaking on day 37 were SARS-CoV-2 specific. Pre-infection memory held some responding clones, suggesting pre-existing cross-reactive T cells responded. Mainly in CM and EM were contracting CD4+ clones; CD8+ were in EMRA.

The sequence was collected from a man younger than 35 who had mild COVID-19 (a few samples of this study predate the infection). Cell type and time point are not known. Material: PBMCs or a T cell subset sorted from them (not recorded which). The rearrangement links TRBV7-3 to TRBJ1-1; no definite D call. Here the CDR3 DNA reads TGTGCCAGCAGATCCCGACAGAACACTGAAGCTTTCTTT. Translated, it gives CASRSRQNTEAFF.